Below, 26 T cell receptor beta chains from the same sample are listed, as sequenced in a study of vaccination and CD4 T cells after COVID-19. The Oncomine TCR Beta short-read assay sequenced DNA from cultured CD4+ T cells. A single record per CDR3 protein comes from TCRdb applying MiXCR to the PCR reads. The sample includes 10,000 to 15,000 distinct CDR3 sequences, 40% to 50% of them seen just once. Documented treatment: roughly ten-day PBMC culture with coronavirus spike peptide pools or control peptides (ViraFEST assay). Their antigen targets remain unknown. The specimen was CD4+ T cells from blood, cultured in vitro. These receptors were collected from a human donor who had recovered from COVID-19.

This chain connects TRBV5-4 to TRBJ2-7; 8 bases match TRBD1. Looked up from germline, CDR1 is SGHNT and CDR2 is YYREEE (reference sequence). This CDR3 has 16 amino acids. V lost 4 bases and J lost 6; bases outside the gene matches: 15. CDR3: CASSPYGGTGPTEQYF. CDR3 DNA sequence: TGTGCCAGCAGCCCATATGGGGGGACAGGACCCACCGAGCAGTACTTC.

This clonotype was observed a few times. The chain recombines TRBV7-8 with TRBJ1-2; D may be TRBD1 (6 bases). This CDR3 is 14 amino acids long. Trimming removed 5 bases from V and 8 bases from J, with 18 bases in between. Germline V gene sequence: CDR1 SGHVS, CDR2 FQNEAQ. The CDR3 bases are TGTGCCAGCAGCCCGGTGTTGGGGGCGGGAGGCTACACCTTC. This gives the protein CASSPVLGAGGYTF.

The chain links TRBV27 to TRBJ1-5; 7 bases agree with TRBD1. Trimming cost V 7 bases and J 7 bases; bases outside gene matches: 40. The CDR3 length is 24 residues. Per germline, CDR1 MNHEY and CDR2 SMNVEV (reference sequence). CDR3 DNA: TGTGCCAGCACCCCGGGGTCAGGAACAGGGGTAACTAGGGATACCCCGTCGGATAAACAGCCCCAGCATTTT. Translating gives CASTPGSGTGVTRDTPSDKQPQHF.

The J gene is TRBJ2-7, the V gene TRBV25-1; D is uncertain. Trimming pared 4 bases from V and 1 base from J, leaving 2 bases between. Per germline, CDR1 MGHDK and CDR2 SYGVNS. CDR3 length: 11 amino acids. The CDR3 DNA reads TGTGCCAGCAGTGGGTCCTACGAGCAGTACTTC. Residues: CASSGSYEQYF.

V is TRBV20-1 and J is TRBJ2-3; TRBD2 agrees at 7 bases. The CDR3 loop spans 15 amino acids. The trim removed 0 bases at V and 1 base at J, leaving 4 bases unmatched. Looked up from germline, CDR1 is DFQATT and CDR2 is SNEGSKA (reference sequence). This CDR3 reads CSARDPREGTDTQYF. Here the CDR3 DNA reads TGCAGTGCTAGAGATCCCCGGGAGGGCACAGATACGCAGTATTTT.

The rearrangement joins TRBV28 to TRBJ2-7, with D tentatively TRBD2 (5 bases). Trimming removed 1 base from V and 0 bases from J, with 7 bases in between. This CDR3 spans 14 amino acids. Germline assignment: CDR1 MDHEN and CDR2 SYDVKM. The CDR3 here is CASSLSGNSYEQYF. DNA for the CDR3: TGTGCCAGCAGTTTATCGGGGAACTCCTACGAGCAGTACTTC.

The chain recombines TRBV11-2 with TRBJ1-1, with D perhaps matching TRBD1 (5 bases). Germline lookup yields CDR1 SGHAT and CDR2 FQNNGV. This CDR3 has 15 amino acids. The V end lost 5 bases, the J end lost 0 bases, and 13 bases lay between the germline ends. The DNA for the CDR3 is TGTGCCAGCAGCCAAAACAGACAGATGAACACTGAAGCTTTCTTT. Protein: CASSQNRQMNTEAFF.

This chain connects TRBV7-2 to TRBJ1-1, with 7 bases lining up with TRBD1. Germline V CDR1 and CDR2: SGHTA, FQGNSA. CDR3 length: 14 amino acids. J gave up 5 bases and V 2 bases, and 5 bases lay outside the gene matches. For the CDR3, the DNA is TGTGCCAGCAGCTTATCCCCAGGGGGGACTGAAGCTTTCTTT. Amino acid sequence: CASSLSPGGTEAFF.

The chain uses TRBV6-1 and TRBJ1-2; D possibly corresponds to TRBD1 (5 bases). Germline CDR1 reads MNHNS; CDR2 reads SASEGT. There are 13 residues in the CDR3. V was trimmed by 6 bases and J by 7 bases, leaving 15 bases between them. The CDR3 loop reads CASSLPRGSGYTF. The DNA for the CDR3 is TGTGCCAGCAGCCTACCAAGGGGATCTGGCTACACCTTC.

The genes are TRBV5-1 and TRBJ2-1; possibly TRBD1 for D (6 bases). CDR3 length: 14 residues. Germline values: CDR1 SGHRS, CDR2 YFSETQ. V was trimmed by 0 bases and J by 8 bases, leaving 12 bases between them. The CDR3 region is CASSLADRFDEQFF. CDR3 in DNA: TGCGCCAGCAGCTTGGCCGACAGGTTCGATGAGCAGTTCTTC.

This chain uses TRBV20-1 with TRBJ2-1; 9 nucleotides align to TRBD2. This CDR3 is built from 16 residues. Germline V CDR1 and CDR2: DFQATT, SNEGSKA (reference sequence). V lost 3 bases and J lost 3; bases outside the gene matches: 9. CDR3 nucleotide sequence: TGCAGTGCTAGGGTCAGTAGCGGGAGCATCTACAATGAGCAGTTCTTC. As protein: CSARVSSGSIYNEQFF.

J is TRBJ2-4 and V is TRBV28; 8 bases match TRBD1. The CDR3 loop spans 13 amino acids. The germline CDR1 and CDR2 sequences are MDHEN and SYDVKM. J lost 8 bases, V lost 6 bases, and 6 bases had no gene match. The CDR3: CASSRTGLDIQYF. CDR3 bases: TGTGCCAGCAGCCGGACAGGGTTGGACATTCAGTACTTC.

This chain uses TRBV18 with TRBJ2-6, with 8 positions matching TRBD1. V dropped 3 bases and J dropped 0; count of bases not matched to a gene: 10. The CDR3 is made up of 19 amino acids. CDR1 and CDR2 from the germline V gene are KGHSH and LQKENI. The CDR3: CASSPGWDRPRSGANVLTF. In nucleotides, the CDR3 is TGTGCCAGCTCACCCGGATGGGACAGGCCCCGCTCTGGGGCCAACGTCCTGACTTTC.

The chain's CDR3 is CASSTTGHRNTEAFF. The CDR3 DNA is TGTGCCAGCAGCACCACAGGACACCGAAACACTGAAGCTTTCTTT. V gene TRBV28 combines with J gene TRBJ1-1; maybe TRBD1 (5 bases). The germline V gene encodes CDR1 MDHEN and CDR2 SYDVKM. The CDR3 has 15 residues. Trimming cost V 6 bases and J 2 bases, with 16 bases left between them.

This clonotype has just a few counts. The DNA for the CDR3 is TGTGCCAGCACTAGGACAGCGAATTCACCCCTCCACTTT. It yields the protein CASTRTANSPLHF. V is TRBV7-6 and J is TRBJ1-6, with a tentative D call TRBD1 (6 bases). CDR3 size: 13 residues. V was pared by 7 bases and J by 7 bases, with 11 bases between. Per the germline V gene, CDR1 is SGHVS and CDR2 is FNYEAQ.

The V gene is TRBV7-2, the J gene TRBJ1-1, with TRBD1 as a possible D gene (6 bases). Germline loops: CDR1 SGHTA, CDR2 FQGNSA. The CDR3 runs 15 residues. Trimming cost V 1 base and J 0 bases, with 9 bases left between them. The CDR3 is CASSLVGALNTEAFF. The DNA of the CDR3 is TGTGCCAGCAGCTTAGTGGGGGCCTTGAACACTGAAGCTTTCTTT.

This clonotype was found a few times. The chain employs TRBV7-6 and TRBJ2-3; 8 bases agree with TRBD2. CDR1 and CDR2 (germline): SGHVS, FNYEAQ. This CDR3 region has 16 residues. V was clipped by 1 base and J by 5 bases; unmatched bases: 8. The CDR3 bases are TGTGCCAGCAGCTTAGAGGCACTAGCGGTAAGAGATACGCAGTATTTT. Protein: CASSLEALAVRDTQYF. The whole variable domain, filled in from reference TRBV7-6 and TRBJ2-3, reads GAGVSQSPRYKVTKRGQDVALRCDPISGHVSLYWYRQALGQGPEFLTYFNYEAQQDKSGLPNDRFSAERPEGSISTLTIQRTEQRDSAMYRCASSLEALAVRDTQYFGPGTRLTVL.

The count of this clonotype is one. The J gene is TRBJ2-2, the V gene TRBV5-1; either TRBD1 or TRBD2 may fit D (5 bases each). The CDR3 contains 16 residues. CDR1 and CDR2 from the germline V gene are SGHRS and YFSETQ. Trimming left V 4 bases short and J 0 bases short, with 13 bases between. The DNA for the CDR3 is TGCGCCAGCAGCCGAGGGGACGAAGCGAACACCGGGGAGCTGTTTTTT. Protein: CASSRGDEANTGELFF.

CDR3 bases: TGTGCCAGCAGTCCTGGGGGAACCTACGAGCAGTACTTC. It translates to CASSPGGTYEQYF. The J gene is TRBJ2-7, the V gene TRBV11-2; D may match TRBD1 or TRBD2 (5 bases each). The germline V gene encodes CDR1 SGHAT and CDR2 FQNNGV. The CDR3 is 13 residues long. V was clipped by 6 bases and J by 2 bases, with 11 bases between them.

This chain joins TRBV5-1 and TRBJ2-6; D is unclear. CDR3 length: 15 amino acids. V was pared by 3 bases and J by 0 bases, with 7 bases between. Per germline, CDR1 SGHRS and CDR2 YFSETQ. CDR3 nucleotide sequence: TGCGCCAGCAGCTCTATGGGCTCTGGGGCCAACGTCCTGACTTTC. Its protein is CASSSMGSGANVLTF.

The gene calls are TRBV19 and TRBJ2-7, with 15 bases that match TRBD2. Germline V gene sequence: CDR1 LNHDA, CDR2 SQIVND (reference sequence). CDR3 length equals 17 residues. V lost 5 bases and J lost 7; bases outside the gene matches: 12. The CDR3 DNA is TGTGCCAGTAGTCCCGGGACTAGCGGGAGGAAGATGAGGGAGCAGTACTTC. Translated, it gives CASSPGTSGRKMREQYF.

This CDR3 is CSARTSGGTDTQYF. CDR3 sequence (DNA): TGCAGTGCACGGACTAGCGGGGGGACAGATACGCAGTATTTT. The rearrangement links TRBV20-1 to TRBJ2-3; 14 bases are shared with TRBD2. Germline V gives CDR1 DFQATT, CDR2 SNEGSKA (reference sequence). With V trimmed by 6 bases and J by 3 bases, 2 bases remained unmatched. This CDR3 has 14 amino acids.

The CDR3 region has the DNA TGCAGTGCTATCAGGCTAGCGGGAGCGCCTGAGCAGTTCTTC. Translation gives CSAIRLAGAPEQFF. This chain connects TRBV20-1 to TRBJ2-1, with TRBD2 identical over 10 bases. Germline CDR1 DFQATT, CDR2 SNEGSKA (reference sequence). The length of the CDR3 is 14 residues. J was trimmed by 9 bases and V by 4 bases; bases with no gene match: 9.

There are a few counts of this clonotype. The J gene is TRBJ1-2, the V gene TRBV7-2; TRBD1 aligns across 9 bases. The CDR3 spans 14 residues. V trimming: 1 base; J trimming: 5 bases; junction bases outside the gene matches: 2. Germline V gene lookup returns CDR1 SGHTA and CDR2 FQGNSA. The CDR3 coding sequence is TGTGCCAGCAGCTTAGGGGGACAGGGTTATGGCTACACCTTC. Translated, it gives CASSLGGQGYGYTF.

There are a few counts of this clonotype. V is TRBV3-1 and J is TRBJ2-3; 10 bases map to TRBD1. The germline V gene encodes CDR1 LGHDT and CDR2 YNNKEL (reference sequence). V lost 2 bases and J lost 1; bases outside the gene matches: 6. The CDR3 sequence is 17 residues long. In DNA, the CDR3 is TGTGCCAGCAGCCAAAAAACCGACAGGGGGCGCACAGATACGCAGTATTTT. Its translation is CASSQKTDRGRTDTQYF.

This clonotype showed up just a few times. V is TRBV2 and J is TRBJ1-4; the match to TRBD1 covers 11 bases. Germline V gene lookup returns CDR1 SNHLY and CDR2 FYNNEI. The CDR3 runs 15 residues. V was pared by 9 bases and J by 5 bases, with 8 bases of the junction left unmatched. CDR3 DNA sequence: TGTGCCAGTAACAACCGGGACAGGGGGAATGAAAAACTGTTTTTT. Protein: CASNNRDRGNEKLFF. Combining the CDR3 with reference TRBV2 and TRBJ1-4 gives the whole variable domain EPEVTQTPSHQVTQMGQEVILRCVPISNHLYFYWYRQILGQKVEFLVSFYNNEISEKSEIFDDQFSVERPDGSNFTLKIRSTKLEDSAMYFCASNNRDRGNEKLFFGSGTQLSVL.